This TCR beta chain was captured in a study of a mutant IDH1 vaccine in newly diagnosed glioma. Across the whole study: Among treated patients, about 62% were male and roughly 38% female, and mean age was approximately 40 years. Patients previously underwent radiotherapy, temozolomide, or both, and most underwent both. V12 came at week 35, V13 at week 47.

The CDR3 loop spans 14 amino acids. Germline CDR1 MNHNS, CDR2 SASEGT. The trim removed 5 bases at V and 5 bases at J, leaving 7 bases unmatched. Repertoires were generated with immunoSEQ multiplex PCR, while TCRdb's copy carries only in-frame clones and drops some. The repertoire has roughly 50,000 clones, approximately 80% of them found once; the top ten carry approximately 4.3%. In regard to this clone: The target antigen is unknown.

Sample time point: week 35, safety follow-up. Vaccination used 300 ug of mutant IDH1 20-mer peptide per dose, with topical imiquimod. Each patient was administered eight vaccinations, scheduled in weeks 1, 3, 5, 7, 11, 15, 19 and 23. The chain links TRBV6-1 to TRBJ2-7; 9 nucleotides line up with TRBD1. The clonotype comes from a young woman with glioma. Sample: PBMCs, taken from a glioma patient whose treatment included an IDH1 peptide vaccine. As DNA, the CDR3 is TGTGCCAGCAGTATCCGGGGACAGGGCCACGAGCAGTACTTC. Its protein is CASSIRGQGHEQYF.